The 5 T cell receptor beta chains reported below all come from one sample, sequenced in a study of T-cell memory formation after mild COVID-19 (dated by TCRdb to the early 2020s). To prepare the library, 5' RACE was applied. Sequencing relied on an Illumina NovaSeq 6000. Starting from the raw public reads, TCRdb applied fastp trimming at Q25, assembled clones with MiXCR and retained in-frame beta chains. Rows with a matching CDR3 protein are joined into one entry that keeps the most common DNA and genes. This sample is represented by under 550,000 distinct CDR3 sequences; 15% to 20% of them were singletons. In total, the top ten clones hold 9% to 15% of the sample. The sample was PBMCs or a T cell subset sorted from them (not recorded which). The origin of the receptors is an adult woman who had mild COVID-19 (a few samples of this study predate the infection). The sample titles of this study are shuffled in the database, so cell type and time point are left out; the donor was told from shared clones.

This chain links TRBV5-4 with TRBJ1-3, with D unresolved. This CDR3 region has 13 residues. V lost 0 bases and J 3 bases, leaving 4 bases between the germline ends. CDR1 is SGHNT, CDR2 YYREEE, per germline (reference sequence). The CDR3 region has the DNA TGTGCCAGCAGCTTGGAGGTTGGAAACACCATATATTTT. Protein: CASSLEVGNTIYF.

There are many counts of this clonotype. V usage is TRBV5-1 and J usage is TRBJ2-3; 8 bases line up with TRBD2. CDR1 and CDR2 from the germline V gene are SGHRS and YFSETQ. V shed 3 bases, J shed 2 bases, and the junction held 8 bases outside the gene matches. The CDR3 has 16 residues. CDR3 residues: CASSSGGGTLTDTQYF. DNA of the CDR3: TGCGCCAGCAGCTCCGGGGGGGGAACTCTCACAGATACGCAGTATTTT.

In this sample, this clonotype turned up a few times. The chain has TRBV7-2 and TRBJ2-7, with a weak D call TRBD2 (5 bases). Per germline, CDR1 SGHTA and CDR2 FQGNSA. V lost 0 bases to trimming and J lost 5 bases, with 14 bases between them. The CDR3 has 15 amino acids. The chain's CDR3 is CASSLAPGLSNEQYF. CDR3 DNA: TGTGCCAGCAGCTTAGCCCCCGGACTCTCGAACGAGCAGTACTTC.

The rearrangement joins TRBV7-8 to TRBJ2-5; the D gene is possibly TRBD2 (5 bases). Germline V gene sequence: CDR1 SGHVS, CDR2 FQNEAQ. The CDR3 spans 14 residues. The V end was cut by 10 bases, the J end by 3 bases, with 18 bases between. CDR3 DNA sequence: TGTGCCACTAAAACCCGGCGAGCGGAAGAGACCCAGTACTTC. Amino acids: CATKTRRAEETQYF.

This chain joins TRBV7-2 and TRBJ2-1, with a weak D call TRBD2 (5 bases). The germline V gene has CDR1 SGHTA and CDR2 FQGNSA. CDR3 length: 14 residues. Trimming left V 5 bases short and J 8 bases short, with 16 bases between. In nucleotides, the CDR3 is TGTGCCAGCAGCCCGAAGCGGCCTAGCTATGAGCAGTTCTTC. Protein sequence: CASSPKRPSYEQFF.